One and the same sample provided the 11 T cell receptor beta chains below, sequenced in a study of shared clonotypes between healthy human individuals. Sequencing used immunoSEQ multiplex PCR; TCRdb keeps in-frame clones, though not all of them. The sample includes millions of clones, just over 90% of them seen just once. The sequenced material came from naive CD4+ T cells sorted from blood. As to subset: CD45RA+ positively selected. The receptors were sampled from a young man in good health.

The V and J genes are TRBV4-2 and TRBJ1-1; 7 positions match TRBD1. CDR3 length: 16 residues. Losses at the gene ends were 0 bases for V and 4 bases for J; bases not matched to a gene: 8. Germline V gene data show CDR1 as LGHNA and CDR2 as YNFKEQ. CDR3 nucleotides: TGTGCCAGCAGCCAAGAGTTGACAGGGTCAGTCACTGAAGCTTTCTTT. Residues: CASSQELTGSVTEAFF.

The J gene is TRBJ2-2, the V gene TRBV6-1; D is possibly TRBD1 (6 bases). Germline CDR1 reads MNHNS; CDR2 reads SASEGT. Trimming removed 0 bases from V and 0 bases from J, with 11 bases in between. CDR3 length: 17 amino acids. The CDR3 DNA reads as TGTGCCAGCAGTGAAGCGAGGCAGGGGACGAACACCGGGGAGCTGTTTTTT. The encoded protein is CASSEARQGTNTGELFF.

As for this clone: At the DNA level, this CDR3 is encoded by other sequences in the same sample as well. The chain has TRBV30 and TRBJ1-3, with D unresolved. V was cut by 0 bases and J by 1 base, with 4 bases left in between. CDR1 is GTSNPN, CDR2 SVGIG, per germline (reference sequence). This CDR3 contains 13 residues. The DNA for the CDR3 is TGTGCCTGGAGTGTGTGGTCTGGAAACACCATATATTTT. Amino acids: CAWSVWSGNTIYF.

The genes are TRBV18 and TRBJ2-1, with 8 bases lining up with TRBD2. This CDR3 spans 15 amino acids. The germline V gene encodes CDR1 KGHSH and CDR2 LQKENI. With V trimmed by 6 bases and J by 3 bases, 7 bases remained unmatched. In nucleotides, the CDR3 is TGTGCCAGCTCTGTAGTAGCGGGAAGCTACAATGAGCAGTTCTTC. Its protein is CASSVVAGSYNEQFF.

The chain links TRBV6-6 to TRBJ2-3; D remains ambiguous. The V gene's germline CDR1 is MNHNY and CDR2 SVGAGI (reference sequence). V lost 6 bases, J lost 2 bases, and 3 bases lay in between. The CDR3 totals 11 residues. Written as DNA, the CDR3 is TGTGCCAGCAGGAACACAGATACGCAGTATTTT. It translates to CASRNTDTQYF.

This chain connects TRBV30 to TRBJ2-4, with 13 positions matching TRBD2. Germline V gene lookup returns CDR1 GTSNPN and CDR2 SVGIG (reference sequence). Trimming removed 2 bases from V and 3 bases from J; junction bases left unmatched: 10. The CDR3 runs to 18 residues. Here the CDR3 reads CAWSRPGLAGSDKNIQYF. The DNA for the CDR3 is TGTGCCTGGAGTCGTCCGGGACTAGCGGGATCCGACAAAAACATTCAGTACTTC.

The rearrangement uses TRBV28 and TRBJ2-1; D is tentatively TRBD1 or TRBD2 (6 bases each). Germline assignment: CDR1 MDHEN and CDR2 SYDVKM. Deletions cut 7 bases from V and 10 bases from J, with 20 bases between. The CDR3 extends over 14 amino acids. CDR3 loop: CASTGRPGAGEQFF. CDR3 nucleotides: TGTGCCAGCACCGGACGGCCAGGGGCGGGGGAGCAGTTCTTC. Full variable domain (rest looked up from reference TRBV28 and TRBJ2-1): DVKVTQSSRYLVKRTGEKVFLECVQDMDHENMFWYRQDPGLGLRLIYFSYDVKMKEKGDIPEGYSVSREKKERFSLILESASTNQTSMYLCASTGRPGAGEQFFGPGTRLTVL.

The CDR3 protein is CASNNGLAGVRRSGETQYF. The CDR3 DNA follows: TGTGCCAGCAATAATGGACTAGCGGGAGTTCGAAGGTCTGGAGAGACCCAGTACTTC. This chain uses TRBV6-4 with TRBJ2-5; 13 nucleotides align to TRBD2. CDR1 and CDR2 (germline): MRHNA, SNTAGT. This CDR3 has 19 amino acids. The trim removed 7 bases at V and 4 bases at J, leaving 18 bases unmatched.

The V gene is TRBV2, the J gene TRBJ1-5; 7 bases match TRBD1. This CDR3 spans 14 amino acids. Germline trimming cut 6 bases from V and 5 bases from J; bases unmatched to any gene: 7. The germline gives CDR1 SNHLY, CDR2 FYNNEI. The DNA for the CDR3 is TGTGCCAGCAGCCATCGGCAGGGGGATCAGCCCCAGCATTTT. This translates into CASSHRQGDQPQHF.

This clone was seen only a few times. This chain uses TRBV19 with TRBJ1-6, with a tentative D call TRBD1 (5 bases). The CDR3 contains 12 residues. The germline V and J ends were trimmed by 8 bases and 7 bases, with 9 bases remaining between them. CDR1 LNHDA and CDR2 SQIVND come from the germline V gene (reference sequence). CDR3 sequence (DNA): TGTGCCAGTGGGGACCCAAATTCACCCCTCCACTTT. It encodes CASGDPNSPLHF. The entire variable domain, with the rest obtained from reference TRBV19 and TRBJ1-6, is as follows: DGGITQSPKYLFRKEGQNVTLSCEQNLNHDAMYWYRQDPGQGLRLIYYSQIVNDFQKGDIAEGYSVSREKKESFPLTVTSAQKNPTAFYLCASGDPNSPLHFGNGTRLTVT.

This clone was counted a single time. In DNA, the CDR3 is TGCGCCAGCAGCTTGCCAACCGGGGTGGGGATAACTAATGAAAAACTGTTTTTT. Translated: CASSLPTGVGITNEKLFF. The chain carries TRBV5-1 and TRBJ1-4; D is undetermined. The V gene lost 1 base and the J gene lost 1 base, with 17 bases spanning the gap. Per germline, CDR1 SGHRS and CDR2 YFSETQ. This CDR3 is built from 18 residues. Based on the CDR3 plus reference TRBV5-1 and TRBJ1-4, the full variable domain is KAGVTQTPRYLIKTRGQQVTLSCSPISGHRSVSWYQQTPGQGLQFLFEYFSETQRNKGNFPGRFSGRQFSNSRSEMNVSTLELGDSALYLCASSLPTGVGITNEKLFFGSGTQLSVL.